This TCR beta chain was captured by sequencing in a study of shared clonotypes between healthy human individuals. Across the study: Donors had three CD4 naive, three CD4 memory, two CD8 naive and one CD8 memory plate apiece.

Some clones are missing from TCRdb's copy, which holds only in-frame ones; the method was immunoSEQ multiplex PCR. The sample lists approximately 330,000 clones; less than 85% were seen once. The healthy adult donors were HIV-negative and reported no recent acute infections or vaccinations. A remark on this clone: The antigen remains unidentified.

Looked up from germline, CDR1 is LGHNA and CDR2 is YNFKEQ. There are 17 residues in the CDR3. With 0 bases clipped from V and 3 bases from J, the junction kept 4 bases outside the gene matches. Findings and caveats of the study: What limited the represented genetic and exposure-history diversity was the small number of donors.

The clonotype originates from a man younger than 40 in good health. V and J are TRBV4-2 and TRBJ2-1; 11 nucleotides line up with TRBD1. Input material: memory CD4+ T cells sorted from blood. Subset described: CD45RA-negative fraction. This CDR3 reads CASSQDRGTGGYNEQFF. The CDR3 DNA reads TGTGCCAGCAGCCAAGATCGGGGGACAGGGGGCTACAATGAGCAGTTCTTC.